This TCR beta chain was observed in a study of shared clonotypes between healthy human individuals. Comment on this clone: What it binds is unknown.

For sorted subsets, about 200 ng DNA per replicate equaled around 30,000 T cell genomes. Libraries were prepared by immunoSEQ multiplex PCR; TCRdb keeps only in-frame clonotypes and omits some of them. Among under 700,000 clones listed, 90% to 95% were seen once. Naive CD8 cells lacked CD45RO and underwent positive selection for CCR7, leaving out terminally differentiated effector memory CD45RA+ cells. Each donor was a Caucasian adult residing in Nashville, Tennessee. Study-wide results and caveats: Generation probabilities of non-shared clonotypes were lower (relative to those shared by all four donors).

Germline assignment: CDR1 LNHNV and CDR2 YYDKDF (reference sequence). The CDR3 is 15 residues long. V gave up 0 bases and J gave up 6 bases, with 12 bases separating them. This clonotype originated in a woman in her 30s in good health. The gene calls are TRBV15 and TRBJ1-5; D gene ambiguous. The sequenced material came from naive CD8+ T cells sorted from blood. This CDR3 is CATSRDRGNGQPQHF. The CDR3 bases are TGTGCCACCAGCAGAGATCGGGGAAATGGTCAGCCCCAGCATTTT.